This passage covers 30 T cell receptor beta chains from one sample sequenced in a study of T cell clonotyping in hematopoietic cell transplantation. Data came from immunoSEQ multiplex PCR; TCRdb stores just in-frame clones and leaves some out. Of roughly 30,000 clones listed, roughly 85% are singletons. Documented time point: recipient sample about 28 days before transplant, after cytoreduction. Source: peripheral blood mononuclear cells, taken before stem cell transplant. The receptors stem from a man aged 40-49 years with acute myeloid leukemia. Some clones in this sample may be carry-over from other donors' samples.

The chain carries TRBV30 and TRBJ1-2; D is undetermined. Germline V CDR1 and CDR2: GTSNPN, SVGIG (reference sequence). CDR3 length: 14 residues. The ends were cut back, 3 bases at V and 2 bases at J, with 13 bases in the middle. Written as DNA, the CDR3 is TGTGCCTGGAGAGTTAAGGCCAACAACTATGGCTACACCTTC. Translated: CAWRVKANNYGYTF.

J is TRBJ1-1 and V is TRBV12-5, with D tentatively TRBD1 (5 bases). V dropped 6 bases and J dropped 4 bases, with 15 bases sitting between them. The germline CDR1 and CDR2 sequences are LGHNT and FRNRAP. The CDR3 has 14 amino acids. In DNA, the CDR3 is TGTGCTAGTGGCCGGGACGGAAGGAGCACTGAAGCTTTCTTT. Translation: CASGRDGRSTEAFF.

This clone showed up just a few times. The rearrangement uses TRBV7-9 and TRBJ1-4, with a tentative D call TRBD1 (6 bases). There are 14 residues in the CDR3. Germline values: CDR1 SEHNR, CDR2 FQNEAQ (reference sequence). Trimming stripped 4 bases from V and 4 bases from J, with 10 bases between. The CDR3 here is CASSSGQFNEKLFF. CDR3 sequence (DNA): TGTGCCAGCAGCTCCGGACAGTTTAATGAAAAACTGTTTTTT.

The chain is built from TRBV28 and TRBJ1-5; 7 nucleotides match TRBD1. The CDR3 is 15 amino acids. The germline CDR1 and CDR2 sequences are MDHEN and SYDVKM. Trimming took 5 bases from V and 2 from J; bases not matched to a gene: 6. The CDR3 nucleotides read TGTGCCAGCAGTCACAGGGGAAAGCGCAATCAGCCCCAGCATTTT. It codes for CASSHRGKRNQPQHF.

V gene TRBV7-2 combines with J gene TRBJ2-1; tentative D call: TRBD1 (5 bases). Germline V gives CDR1 SGHTA, CDR2 FQGNSA. This CDR3 has 11 amino acids. V lost 2 bases, J lost 12 bases, and 8 bases lay in between. The CDR3 reads CASSLRGGQFF. CDR3 DNA: TGTGCCAGCAGCTTAAGGGGTGGGCAGTTCTTC.

The chain carries TRBV2 and TRBJ1-1, with D possibly being TRBD1 (5 bases). The CDR3 runs to 15 residues. CDR1 SNHLY and CDR2 FYNNEI come from the germline V gene. Between the trimmed V and J ends, which lost 10 bases and 4 bases, there was a span of 22 bases. The CDR3 DNA reads TGTGCCACCAGACAGCCCGGTACTGCGAGCACTGAAGCTTTCTTT. It codes for CATRQPGTASTEAFF.

This clone came up a few times. V and J are TRBV10-3 and TRBJ1-1, with no clear D. Germline CDR1 and CDR2: ENHRY and SYGVKD. The CDR3 is 12 residues long. Trimming took off 3 bases at V and 1 base at J, with 3 bases between the two ends. The CDR3 DNA reads TGTGCCATCAGTGATAGGAACACTGAAGCTTTCTTT. This encodes CAISDRNTEAFF.

The CDR3 DNA reads TGTGCCAGCAGTGAAGGCATAGGGCGGTATGGCTACACCTTC. It encodes CASSEGIGRYGYTF. The rearrangement joins TRBV2 to TRBJ1-2; D is undetermined. CDR1 is SNHLY and CDR2 is FYNNEI in the germline V gene. The V gene lost 1 base and the J gene lost 5 bases, with 11 bases spanning the gap. The CDR3 consists of 14 residues.

The gene calls are TRBV7-9 and TRBJ1-2; the match to TRBD1 covers 7 bases. The CDR3 runs to 14 residues. Germline V gene lookup returns CDR1 SEHNR and CDR2 FQNEAQ (reference sequence). V gave up 0 bases and J gave up 7 bases; unmatched junction bases: 5. DNA for the CDR3: TGTGCCAGCAGCTTAGCTAGACAGGGAGCTGGCTACACCTTC. This codes for CASSLARQGAGYTF.

The rearrangement links TRBV6-5 to TRBJ2-7, with D possibly being TRBD2 (5 bases). Germline-derived CDR1 and CDR2 are MNHEY and SVGAGI. Between the trimmed V and J ends, which lost 5 bases and 0 bases, there was a span of 14 bases. CDR3 length: 15 amino acids. The CDR3 DNA follows: TGTGCCAGCAGTCCTTACGGGAAAAGCTCCTACGAGCAGTACTTC. It translates to CASSPYGKSSYEQYF.

The chain links TRBV7-8 to TRBJ2-1; 7 bases are a match to TRBD2. The CDR3 has 12 residues. The germline V gene has CDR1 SGHVS and CDR2 FQNEAQ. V lost 9 bases and J lost 14; bases outside the gene matches: 13. CDR3 sequence reads: CASRDSGDSKFF. The CDR3 DNA is TGTGCCAGTCGAGACAGCGGGGACTCAAAGTTCTTC.

V gene TRBV6-1 combines with J gene TRBJ1-4; maybe TRBD1 (5 bases). The germline V gene encodes CDR1 MNHNS and CDR2 SASEGT. V lost 9 bases to trimming and J lost 1 base, with 12 bases between them. CDR3 length: 14 amino acids. The DNA for the CDR3 is TGTGCCAGTTTTTTGGGGGGAACTAATGAAAAACTGTTTTTT. Amino acids: CASFLGGTNEKLFF.

J is TRBJ2-1 and V is TRBV5-6; possibly TRBD1 for D (6 bases). The CDR3 extends over 19 amino acids. Germline lookup yields CDR1 SGHDT and CDR2 YYEEEE. V was cut by 6 bases and J by 0 bases, with 25 bases left in between. The CDR3 DNA sequence: TGTGCCAGCATCCTATACACAGGGACCACAAGGGGCTCCTACAATGAGCAGTTCTTC. As protein: CASILYTGTTRGSYNEQFF.

This rearrangement joins TRBV7-9 to TRBJ2-2; D may be TRBD2 (5 bases). Trimming left V 1 base short and J 6 bases short, with 15 bases between. CDR1 and CDR2 from the germline V gene are SEHNR and FQNEAQ (reference sequence). This CDR3 has 16 residues. The DNA for the CDR3 is TGTGCCAGCAGCTTAGGCGCTAGCTTTGTTGCCGGGGAGCTGTTTTTT. This codes for CASSLGASFVAGELFF.

The chain combines TRBV11-3 with TRBJ2-3; 12 nucleotides line up with TRBD2. Germline V lookup: CDR1 SGHNT, CDR2 YENEEA. The CDR3 is made up of 16 amino acids. V lost 2 bases and J lost 3; bases outside the gene matches: 3. The CDR3 coding sequence is TGTGCCAGCAGCTTAACGGGGACTAGCGGGACAGATACGCAGTATTTT. It encodes CASSLTGTSGTDTQYF. Filled out from reference TRBV11-3 and TRBJ2-3, the complete variable domain reads EAGVVQSPRYKIIEKKQPVAFWCNPISGHNTLYWYLQNLGQGPELLIRYENEEAVDDSQLPKDRFSAERLKGVDSTLKIQPAELGDSAVYLCASSLTGTSGTDTQYFGPGTRLTVL.

This chain uses TRBV2 with TRBJ2-7; D perhaps matches TRBD2 (6 bases). CDR1 is SNHLY and CDR2 is FYNNEI in the germline V gene. Trimming removed 6 bases from V and 4 bases from J, with 19 bases in between. The CDR3 contains 15 residues. The CDR3 spells CASRRKDLAMYEQYF. The CDR3 DNA reads TGTGCCAGCAGAAGAAAGGACCTAGCGATGTACGAGCAGTACTTC.

The chain is built from TRBV11-2 and TRBJ1-6; D uncertain. The CDR3 contains 14 residues. The germline gives CDR1 SGHAT, CDR2 FQNNGV. Deletions cut 5 bases from V and 11 bases from J, with 16 bases between. CDR3 nucleotides: TGTGCCAGCAGCCGACCGAGAGAGGGCCCACCCCTCCACTTT. Amino acids: CASSRPREGPPLHF.

CDR3 in amino acids: CASSYGRGVAFF. For the CDR3, the DNA is TGTGCCAGCAGTTACGGCAGGGGAGTAGCTTTCTTT. The J gene is TRBJ1-1, the V gene TRBV6-5, with a weak D call TRBD1 (6 bases). V was cut by 2 bases and J by 10 bases, with 11 bases left in between. The CDR3 has 12 amino acids. Germline-derived CDR1 and CDR2 are MNHEY and SVGAGI.

The chain is built from TRBV25-1 and TRBJ2-3, with D possibly being TRBD1 (5 bases). This CDR3 is built from 16 residues. The V gene lost 1 base and the J gene lost 4 bases, with 15 bases spanning the gap. Looked up from germline, CDR1 is MGHDK and CDR2 is SYGVNS. The CDR3 DNA follows: TGTGCCAGCAGTGAATCTCATGGGGCATGGGCAGATACGCAGTATTTT. Translated, it gives CASSESHGAWADTQYF.

This chain links TRBV7-2 with TRBJ1-5, with 10 bases that match TRBD1. In germline, CDR1 is SGHTA, CDR2 FQGNSA. J gave up 10 bases and V 2 bases, and 8 bases lay outside the gene matches. This CDR3 region has 15 residues. DNA for the CDR3: TGTGCCAGCAGCTTATCCTCGACAGGGGGCCAACCCCAGCATTTT. This sequence encodes CASSLSSTGGQPQHF.

CDR3 nucleotides: TGTGCCAGCAGCTTAGTTTCGACAGGGCCTAGTGGCTACACCTTC. Translation gives CASSLVSTGPSGYTF. This chain links TRBV7-2 with TRBJ1-2; TRBD1 matches at 7 bases. In germline, CDR1 is SGHTA, CDR2 FQGNSA. Unmatched junction bases numbered 9, after V lost 1 base and J lost 7 bases. The CDR3 totals 15 residues.

The rearrangement joins TRBV6-1 to TRBJ1-6, with TRBD1 as a possible D gene (6 bases). V shed 5 bases and J shed 7 bases, with 12 bases lying between them. The V gene's germline CDR1 is MNHNS and CDR2 SASEGT. CDR3 length: 14 amino acids. CDR3 loop: CASSPRTENSPLHF. The DNA for the CDR3 is TGTGCCAGCAGTCCCCGGACAGAGAATTCACCCCTCCACTTT.

This sequence joins TRBV2 and TRBJ2-3; D is ambiguous. Trimming took 9 bases from V and 0 from J, leaving 13 bases between them. Germline CDR1 and CDR2: SNHLY and FYNNEI. The CDR3 is 14 amino acids. In DNA form, the CDR3 reads TGTGCCAGAACCGAAGGCGGTAGCACAGATACGCAGTATTTT. As protein: CARTEGGSTDTQYF. The entire variable domain, with the rest obtained from reference TRBV2 and TRBJ2-3, is as follows: EPEVTQTPSHQVTQMGQEVILRCVPISNHLYFYWYRQILGQKVEFLVSFYNNEISEKSEIFDDQFSVERPDGSNFTLKIRSTKLEDSAMYFCARTEGGSTDTQYFGPGTRLTVL.

V gene TRBV7-9 combines with J gene TRBJ2-1; 10 nucleotides align to TRBD2. CDR1 is SEHNR, CDR2 FQNEAQ, per germline (reference sequence). V shed 1 base, J shed 7 bases, and the junction held 7 bases outside the gene matches. The CDR3 runs to 16 residues. The CDR3 sequence: CASSLVASGRRNEQFF. The CDR3 DNA follows: TGTGCCAGCAGCTTAGTGGCTAGCGGGAGACGAAATGAGCAGTTCTTC.

This chain connects TRBV27 to TRBJ1-6; D ambiguous. The length of the CDR3 is 16 residues. CDR1 is MNHEY and CDR2 is SMNVEV in the germline V gene (reference sequence). V was pared by 4 bases and J by 7 bases, with 17 bases between. The CDR3 DNA is TGTGCCAGCAGTTCATTGTCGGGGTCCGGCAATTCACCCCTCCACTTT. Translated, it gives CASSSLSGSGNSPLHF.

A single count supports this clone. V usage is TRBV7-6 and J usage is TRBJ1-5; D perhaps matches TRBD1 (5 bases). The CDR3 runs to 18 residues. Trimming took 5 bases from V and 2 from J, leaving 22 bases between them. The V gene's germline CDR1 is SGHVS and CDR2 FNYEAQ. CDR3 loop: CASSPPGRNIVGNQPQHF. The CDR3 region has the DNA TGTGCCAGCAGCCCACCGGGACGGAATATAGTTGGCAATCAGCCCCAGCATTTT.

In this sample, this clone turned up once. J is TRBJ1-6 and V is TRBV6-5; D is undetermined. Germline lookup yields CDR1 MNHEY and CDR2 SVGAGI. CDR3 length: 15 amino acids. V shed 4 bases and J shed 8 bases, with 15 bases lying between them. As DNA, the CDR3 is TGTGCCAGCAGTTTTAGTGAGTTCTCGGATTCACCCCTCCACTTT. Protein product: CASSFSEFSDSPLHF.

V usage is TRBV10-3 and J usage is TRBJ1-2; D unresolved. CDR3 length equals 14 residues. The V gene lost 0 bases and the J gene lost 3 bases, with 8 bases spanning the gap. CDR1 and CDR2 (germline): ENHRY, SYGVKD. CDR3 amino acids: CAISESGVDYGYTF. The CDR3 region has the DNA TGTGCCATCAGTGAGTCTGGGGTCGACTATGGCTACACCTTC.

This chain's CDR3 is CASKTGTGNYEQYF. The CDR3 DNA is TGTGCCAGCAAAACCGGGACAGGGAACTACGAGCAGTACTTC. The rearrangement links TRBV7-8 to TRBJ2-7; 9 positions match TRBD1. The CDR3 consists of 14 residues. Germline lookup yields CDR1 SGHVS and CDR2 FQNEAQ. V shed 7 bases and J 3 bases; nucleotides not matched to a gene: 7.

This chain joins TRBV5-7 and TRBJ1-2; D gene ambiguous. TRBV5-7 counts as an open reading frame of uncertain function. CDR3 length equals 14 residues. The germline V and J ends were trimmed by 5 bases and 6 bases, with 17 bases remaining between them. CDR3 bases: TGTGCCAGCAGAAGGACCTCCACGAGAGATGGCTACACCTTC. Translation: CASRRTSTRDGYTF.